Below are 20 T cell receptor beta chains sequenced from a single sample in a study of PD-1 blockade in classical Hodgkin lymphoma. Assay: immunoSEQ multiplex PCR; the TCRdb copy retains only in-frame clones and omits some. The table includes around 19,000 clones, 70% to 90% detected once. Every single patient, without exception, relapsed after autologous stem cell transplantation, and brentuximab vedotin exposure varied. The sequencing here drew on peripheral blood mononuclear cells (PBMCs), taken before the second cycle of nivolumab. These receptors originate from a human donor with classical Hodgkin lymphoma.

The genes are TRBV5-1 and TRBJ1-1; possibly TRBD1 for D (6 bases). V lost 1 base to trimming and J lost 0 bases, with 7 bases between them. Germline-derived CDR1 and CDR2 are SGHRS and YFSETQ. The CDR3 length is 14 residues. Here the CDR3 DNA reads TGCGCCAGCAGCTTGACAGGGTTGAACACTGAAGCTTTCTTT. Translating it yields CASSLTGLNTEAFF.

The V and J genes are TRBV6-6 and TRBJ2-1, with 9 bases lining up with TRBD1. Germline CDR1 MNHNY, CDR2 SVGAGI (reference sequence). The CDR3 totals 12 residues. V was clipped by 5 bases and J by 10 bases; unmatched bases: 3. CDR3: CASSDRGNEQFF. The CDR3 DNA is TGTGCCAGCAGTGACAGGGGGAACGAGCAGTTCTTC.

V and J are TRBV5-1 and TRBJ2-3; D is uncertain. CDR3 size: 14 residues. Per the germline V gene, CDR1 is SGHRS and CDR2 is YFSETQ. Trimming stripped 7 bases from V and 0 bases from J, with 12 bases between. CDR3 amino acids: CASGQLPSTDTQYF. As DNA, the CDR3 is TGCGCCAGCGGGCAGCTACCAAGCACAGATACGCAGTATTTT.

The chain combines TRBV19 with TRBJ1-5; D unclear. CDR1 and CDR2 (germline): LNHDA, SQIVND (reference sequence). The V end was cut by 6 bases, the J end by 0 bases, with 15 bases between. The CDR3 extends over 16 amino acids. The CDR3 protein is CASREQVGYSNQPQHF. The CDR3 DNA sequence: TGTGCCAGTAGGGAGCAGGTGGGATATAGCAATCAGCCCCAGCATTTT.

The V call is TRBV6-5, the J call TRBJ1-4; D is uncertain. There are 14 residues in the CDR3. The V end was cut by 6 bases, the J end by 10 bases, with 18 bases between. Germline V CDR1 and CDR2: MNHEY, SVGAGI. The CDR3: CASSPDANPGKLFF. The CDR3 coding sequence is TGTGCCAGCAGCCCTGACGCCAACCCGGGAAAACTGTTTTTT.

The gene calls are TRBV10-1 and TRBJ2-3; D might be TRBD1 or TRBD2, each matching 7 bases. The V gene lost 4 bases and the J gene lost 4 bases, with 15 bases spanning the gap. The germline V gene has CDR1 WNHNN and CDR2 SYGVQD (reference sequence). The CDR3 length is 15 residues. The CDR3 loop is CASSVRGRGPDTQYF. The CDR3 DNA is TGCGCCAGCAGTGTCAGGGGGAGGGGACCAGATACGCAGTATTTT.

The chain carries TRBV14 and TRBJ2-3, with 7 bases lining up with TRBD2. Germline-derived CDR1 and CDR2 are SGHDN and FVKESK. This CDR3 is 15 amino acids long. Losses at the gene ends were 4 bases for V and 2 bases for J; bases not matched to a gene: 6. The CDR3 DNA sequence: TGTGCCAGCAGCCCGAGGACTAGTTTCACAGATACGCAGTATTTT. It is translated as CASSPRTSFTDTQYF.

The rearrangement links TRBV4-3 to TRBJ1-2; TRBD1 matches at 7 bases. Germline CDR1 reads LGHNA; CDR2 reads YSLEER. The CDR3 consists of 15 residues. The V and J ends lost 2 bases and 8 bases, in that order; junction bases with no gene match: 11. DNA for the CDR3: TGCGCCAGCAGCCAAAATGAAGTCGACAGGGAGGGCTACACCTTC. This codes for CASSQNEVDREGYTF.

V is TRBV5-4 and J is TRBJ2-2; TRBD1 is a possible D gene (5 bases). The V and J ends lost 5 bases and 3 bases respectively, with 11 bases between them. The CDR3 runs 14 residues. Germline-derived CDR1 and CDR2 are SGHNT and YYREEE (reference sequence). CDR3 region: CASRKGLDTGELFF. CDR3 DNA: TGTGCCAGCAGAAAGGGGCTTGACACCGGGGAGCTGTTTTTT.

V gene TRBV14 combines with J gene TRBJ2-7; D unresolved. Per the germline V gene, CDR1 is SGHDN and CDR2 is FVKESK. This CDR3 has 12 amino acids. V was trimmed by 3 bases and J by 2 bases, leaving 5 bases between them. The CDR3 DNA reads TGTGCCAGCAGCCAGGTAACCTACGAGCAGTACTTC. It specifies CASSQVTYEQYF.

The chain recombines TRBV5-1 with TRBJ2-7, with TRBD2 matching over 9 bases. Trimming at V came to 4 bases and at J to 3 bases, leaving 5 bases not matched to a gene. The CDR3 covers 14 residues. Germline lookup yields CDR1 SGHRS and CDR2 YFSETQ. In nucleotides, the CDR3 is TGCGCCAGCAGCCCACTAGCGGGTGGCTACGAGCAGTACTTC. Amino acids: CASSPLAGGYEQYF.

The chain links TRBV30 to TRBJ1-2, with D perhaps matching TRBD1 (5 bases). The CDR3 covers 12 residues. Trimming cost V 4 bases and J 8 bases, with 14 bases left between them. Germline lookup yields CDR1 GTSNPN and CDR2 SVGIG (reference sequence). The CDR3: CAWTRDSGGYTF. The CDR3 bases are TGTGCCTGGACGAGGGACTCTGGCGGCTACACCTTC.

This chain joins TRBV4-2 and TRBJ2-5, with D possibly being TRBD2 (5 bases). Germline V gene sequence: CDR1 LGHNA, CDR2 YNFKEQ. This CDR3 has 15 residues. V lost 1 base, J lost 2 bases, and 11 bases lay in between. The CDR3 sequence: CASSQGGMDQETQYF. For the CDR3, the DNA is TGTGCCAGCAGCCAAGGAGGGATGGATCAAGAGACCCAGTACTTC.

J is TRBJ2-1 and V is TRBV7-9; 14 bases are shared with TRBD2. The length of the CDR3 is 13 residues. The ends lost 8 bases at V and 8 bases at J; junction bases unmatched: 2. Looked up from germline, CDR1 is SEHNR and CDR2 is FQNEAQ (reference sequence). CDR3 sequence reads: CASGGLAGDEQFF. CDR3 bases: TGTGCCAGCGGGGGACTAGCGGGGGATGAGCAGTTCTTC. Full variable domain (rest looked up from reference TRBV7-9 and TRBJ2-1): DTGVSQNPRHKITKRGQNVTFRCDPISEHNRLYWYRQTLGQGPEFLTYFQNEAQLEKSRLLSDRFSAERPKGSFSTLEIQRTEQGDSAMYLCASGGLAGDEQFFGPGTRLTVL.

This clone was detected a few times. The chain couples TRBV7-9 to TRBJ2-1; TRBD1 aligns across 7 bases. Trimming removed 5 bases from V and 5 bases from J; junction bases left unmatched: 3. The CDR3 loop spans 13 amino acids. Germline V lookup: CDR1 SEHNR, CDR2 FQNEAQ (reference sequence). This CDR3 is CASSRTGNNEQFF. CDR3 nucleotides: TGTGCCAGCAGCCGGACAGGAAACAATGAGCAGTTCTTC. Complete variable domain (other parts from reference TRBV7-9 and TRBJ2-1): DTGVSQNPRHKITKRGQNVTFRCDPISEHNRLYWYRQTLGQGPEFLTYFQNEAQLEKSRLLSDRFSAERPKGSFSTLEIQRTEQGDSAMYLCASSRTGNNEQFFGPGTRLTVL.

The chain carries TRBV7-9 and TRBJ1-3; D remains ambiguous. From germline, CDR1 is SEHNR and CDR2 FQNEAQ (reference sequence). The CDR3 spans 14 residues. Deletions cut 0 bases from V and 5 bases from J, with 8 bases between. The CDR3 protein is CASSLAGPRNTIYF. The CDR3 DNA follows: TGTGCCAGCAGCTTAGCGGGCCCTAGAAACACCATATATTTT.

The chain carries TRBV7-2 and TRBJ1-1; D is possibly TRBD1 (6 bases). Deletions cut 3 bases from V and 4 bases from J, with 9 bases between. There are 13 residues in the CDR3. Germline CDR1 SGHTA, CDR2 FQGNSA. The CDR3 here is CASSFKGGTEAFF. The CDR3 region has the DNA TGTGCCAGCAGCTTTAAAGGGGGCACTGAAGCTTTCTTT.

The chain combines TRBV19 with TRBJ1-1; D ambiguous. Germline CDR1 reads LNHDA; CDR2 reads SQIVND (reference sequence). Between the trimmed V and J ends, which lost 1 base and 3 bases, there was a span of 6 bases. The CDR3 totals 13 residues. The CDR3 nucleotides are TGTGCCAGTAGTATAGGACGGGACACTGAAGCTTTCTTT. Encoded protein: CASSIGRDTEAFF.

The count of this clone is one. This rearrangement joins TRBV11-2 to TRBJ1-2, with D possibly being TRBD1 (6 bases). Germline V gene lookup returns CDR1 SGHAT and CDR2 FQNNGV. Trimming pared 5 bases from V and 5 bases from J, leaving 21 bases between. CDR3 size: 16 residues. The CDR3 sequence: CASSPIRGGMRYGYTF. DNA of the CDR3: TGTGCCAGCAGCCCTATTAGGGGGGGCATGAGGTATGGCTACACCTTC.

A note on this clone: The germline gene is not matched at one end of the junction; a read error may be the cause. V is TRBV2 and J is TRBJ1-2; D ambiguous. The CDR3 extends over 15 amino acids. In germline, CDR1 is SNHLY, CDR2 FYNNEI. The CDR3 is CASNEETGKSYGYTF. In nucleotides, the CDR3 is TGTGCCAGCAATGAAGAAACGGGGAAGAGCTATGGCTACACCTTC.